The next 6 T cell receptor beta chains were all read from a single sample in a study of CD4 T cells in relation to SARS-CoV-2 and coronaviruses. Here immunoSEQ multiplex PCR was the method, and the copy in TCRdb shows in-frame clones only, minus some. The profile shows approximately 70,000 clones, just over 90% of them singletons. CD4+ T cells from unexposed donors were obtained before the COVID-19 pandemic (2011-2018). The sample consisted of naive CD4+ T cells from PBMCs. Subset in this sample: naive CD4+ T cells isolated by negative enrichment. The receptors were gathered from a human donor in good health.

Here the CDR3 DNA reads TGCGCCAGCAGCTTCACTGAAACCTCCTACGAGCAGTACTTC. This translates into CASSFTETSYEQYF. V and J are TRBV5-1 and TRBJ2-7; D call uncertain. From germline, CDR1 is SGHRS and CDR2 YFSETQ. V shed 2 bases and J shed 0 bases, with 9 bases lying between them. CDR3 length: 14 residues.

This chain joins TRBV12-3 or TRBV12-4 and TRBJ1-5, with D perhaps TRBD1 (5 bases). Deletions cut 5 bases from V and 10 bases from J, with 15 bases between. This CDR3 has 13 amino acids. CDR3 sequence: CASSPSGDLPQHF. DNA of the CDR3: TGTGCCAGCAGTCCCTCCGGGGACCTTCCCCAGCATTTT.

The rearrangement joins TRBV7-2 to TRBJ2-7; 11 bases line up with TRBD1. This CDR3 has 16 residues. After removal of 6 bases from V and 7 bases from J, the junction contained 14 bases not matched to a gene. Germline V gene sequence: CDR1 SGHTA, CDR2 FQGNSA. This CDR3 is CASRPSGTGGSGEQYF. The CDR3 DNA reads TGTGCCAGCAGACCCTCCGGGACAGGGGGTTCGGGGGAGCAGTACTTC.

The chain joins TRBV28 to TRBJ2-5; unclear D gene. CDR3 length: 13 residues. Germline V gene lookup returns CDR1 MDHEN and CDR2 SYDVKM. Trimming took off 2 bases at V and 1 base at J, with 5 bases between the two ends. DNA of the CDR3: TGTGCCAGCAGTTTAGGCAGCCAAGAGACCCAGTACTTC. It is translated as CASSLGSQETQYF.

The V and J genes are TRBV14 and TRBJ2-2; no definite D call. The V and J ends lost 2 bases and 4 bases respectively, with 5 bases between them. The CDR3 is made up of 13 amino acids. The germline V gene has CDR1 SGHDN and CDR2 FVKESK. CDR3 sequence: CASSQQSTGELFF. The DNA for the CDR3 is TGTGCCAGCAGCCAACAAAGCACCGGGGAGCTGTTTTTT.

This clone was found once. The chain joins TRBV9 to TRBJ2-5, with TRBD2 matching over 11 bases. This CDR3 has 18 amino acids. The trim removed 4 bases at V and 4 bases at J, leaving 15 bases unmatched. Germline assignment: CDR1 SGDLS and CDR2 YYNGEE. In nucleotides, the CDR3 is TGTGCCAGCAGCCCCCGCCCCCCGGGACTAGCGGACGGAGAGACCCAGTACTTC. It translates to CASSPRPPGLADGETQYF. Drawing the rest from reference TRBV9 and TRBJ2-5, the complete variable domain is DSGVTQTPKHLITATGQRVTLRCSPRSGDLSVYWYQQSLDQGLQFLIQYYNGEERAKGNILERFSAQQFPDLHSELNLSSLELGDSALYFCASSPRPPGLADGETQYFGPGTRLLVL.